This TCR beta chain was found in a study of T cell responses to AZD1222 COVID-19 vaccine. The germline V gene encodes CDR1 SGHRS and CDR2 YFSETQ. V lost 0 bases and J lost 3, with 4 bases in between. The CDR3 runs 12 residues. Profiling relied on immunoSEQ multiplex PCR, and the TCRdb table lists in-frame clones only, not all of them. Counted here are about 110,000 clones, 94% occurring once; the ten biggest clones make up about 3%. This receptor was obtained from an adult who received the AZD1222 COVID-19 vaccine. The starting material was peripheral blood, obtained 28 days after the second AZD1222 dose. This chain joins TRBV5-1 and TRBJ2-7; D not certain. In DNA, the CDR3 is TGCGCCAGCAGCTTGGTGGGCTACGAGCAGTACTTC. It specifies CASSLVGYEQYF.